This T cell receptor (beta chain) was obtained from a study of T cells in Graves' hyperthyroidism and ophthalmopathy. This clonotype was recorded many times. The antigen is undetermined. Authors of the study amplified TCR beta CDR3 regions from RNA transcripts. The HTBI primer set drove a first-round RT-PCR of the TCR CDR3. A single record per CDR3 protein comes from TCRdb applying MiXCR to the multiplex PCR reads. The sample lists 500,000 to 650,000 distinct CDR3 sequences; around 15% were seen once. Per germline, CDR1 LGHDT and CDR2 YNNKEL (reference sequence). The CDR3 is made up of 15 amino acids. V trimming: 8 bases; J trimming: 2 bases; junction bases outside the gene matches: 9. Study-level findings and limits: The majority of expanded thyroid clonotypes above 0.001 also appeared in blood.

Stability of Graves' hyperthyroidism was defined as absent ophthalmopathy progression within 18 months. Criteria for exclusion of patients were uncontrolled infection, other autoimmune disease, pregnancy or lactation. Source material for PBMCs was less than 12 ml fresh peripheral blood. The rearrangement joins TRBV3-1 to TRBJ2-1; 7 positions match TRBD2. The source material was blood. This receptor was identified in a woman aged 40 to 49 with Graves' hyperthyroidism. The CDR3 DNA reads TGTGCCAGCGGTTCAGCGGGACTCACCTACAATGAGCAGTTCTTC. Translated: CASGSAGLTYNEQFF.